The following is a TCR beta chain sequence with its context. This clone is judged medium-sized (0.01 to 0.1%). Its antigen is unknown. Base qualities were left out, and no much larger clone turns up one base away. Other DNA sequences from this sample encode an identical CDR3 as well. The data are from a study of OX40 agonist ivuxolimab in advanced cancers. Notes on the research overall: Ivuxolimab, which targeted the costimulatory receptor OX40 (CD134), was an agonistic, fully human IgG2 monoclonal antibody. Among the approximately 54 dose-escalation patients, 19 had hepatocellular carcinoma, about 15 melanoma, 9 renal cell carcinoma and 9 head and neck cancer. A male proportion of about 79% and a mean age of about 60 years, ranging from about 23 to 79, were recorded for the dose-escalation cohort. Intravenous ivuxolimab was administered to patients every 2 weeks at six dose levels: 0.01, 0.1, 0.3, 1.5, 3 and 10 mg/kg. Patients were allowed to have had prior anti-PD-1, anti-PD-L1 or anti-CTLA-4 therapy, and approximately 43% of the dose-escalation patients had previously received checkpoint inhibitors. The paper covers the monotherapy dose-escalation part of the phase I ivuxolimab trial, which included N of about 50 patients. The point of sequencing TCRbeta in the periphery was to test whether ivuxolimab changed TCR sequence diversity and drove clonal T-cell expansion. Partial responses occurred in three dose-escalation patients, of whom one had hepatocellular carcinoma and two had cutaneous melanoma. General conclusions and limits of the study: At doses of 0.1 to 3.0 mg/kg, clonal expansion of both CD4+ and CD8+ blood T cells was observed from baseline to week 6. Low levels of normalized T-cell clonal expansion were also seen in some patients who did not respond. In the 0.1-3.0 mg/kg groups, partial responders were among the patients with the lowest normalized peripheral clonal expansion, particularly in CD8+ T cells. After ivuxolimab, expanded clones were on average more numerous among CD8+ T cells than among CD4+ T cells. The antigen specificity of the peripheral T cells that underwent clonal expansion was not determined.

The trial excluded patients who had a history of autoimmune disease or who were on systemic immunosuppression. Peripheral blood for TCR sequencing was collected from all dose cohorts at baseline, on cycle 4 day 1, and on cycle 7 day 1. The samples were taken from a phase I, first-in-human, multicenter, open-label dose-escalation trial of ivuxolimab. Adults with locally advanced or metastatic head and neck squamous cell, hepatocellular, melanoma or renal cell carcinoma were enrolled in the trial. Before TCR sequencing, CD4+ T cells and CD8+ T cells were sorted from peripheral blood as separate populations. V loses 0 bases of germline sequence and J loses 6 bases, and the interval between the two ends is 9 bases. The CDR1 and CDR2 encoded by the germline V gene (reference sequence) are SGHNT and YYREEE. From its cysteine to its phenylalanine, the CDR3 spans 13 amino acids. The read is trimmed to its CDR3 DNA, 39 bases read in frame from base 1.

Genomic DNA was isolated from the sorted cells so that the TCRbeta CDR3 region could be sequenced. TCRbeta CDR3 regions were sequenced using the immunoSEQ Assay. What TCRdb holds here is the immuneACCESS table cut down to in-frame rearrangements. Part of the clones is not present; checked against another copy, under half of the missing clones reflect an unresolved V gene, and the others are unexplained. In this sample the table shows tens of thousands of clones, 81% of which occur a single time. Approximately 5.8% of the sample belongs to the ten largest clones. The sequenced sample was CD4+ or CD8+ T cells sorted from blood, obtained in a trial of the OX40 agonist ivuxolimab. This receptor was identified in an adult with an advanced solid tumor such as melanoma, head and neck, liver or kidney cancer. This chain joins TRBV5-4 to TRBJ1-1; no D gene is confidently identified. The CDR3: CASSLELQPEAFF. The bases read TGTGCCAGCAGCTTGGAGTTGCAGCCTGAAGCTTTCTTT.